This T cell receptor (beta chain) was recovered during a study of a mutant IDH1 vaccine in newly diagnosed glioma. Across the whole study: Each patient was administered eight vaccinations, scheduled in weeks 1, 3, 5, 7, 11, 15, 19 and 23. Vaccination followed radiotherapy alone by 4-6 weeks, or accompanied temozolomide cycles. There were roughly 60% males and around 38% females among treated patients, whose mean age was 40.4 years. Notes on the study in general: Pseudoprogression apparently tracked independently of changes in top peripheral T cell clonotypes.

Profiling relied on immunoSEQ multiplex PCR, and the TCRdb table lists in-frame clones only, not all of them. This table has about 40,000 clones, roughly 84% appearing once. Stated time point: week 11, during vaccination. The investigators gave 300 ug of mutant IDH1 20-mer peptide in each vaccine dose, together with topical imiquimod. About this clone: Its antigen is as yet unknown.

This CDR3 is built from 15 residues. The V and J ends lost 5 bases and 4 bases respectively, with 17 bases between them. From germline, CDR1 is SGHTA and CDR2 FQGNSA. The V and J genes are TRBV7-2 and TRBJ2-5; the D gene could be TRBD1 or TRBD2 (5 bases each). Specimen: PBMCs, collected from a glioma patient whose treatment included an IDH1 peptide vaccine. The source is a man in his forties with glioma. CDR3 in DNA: TGTGCCAGCAGCCACCCCAAGGGGAGCGGAGAGACCCAGTACTTC. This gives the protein CASSHPKGSGETQYF.